These 10 T cell receptor beta chains were sequenced from one sample in a study of blood T cell repertoires in COVID-19. The table came from immunoSEQ multiplex PCR; TCRdb's copy has only in-frame clones and leaves some out. Here the sample spans roughly 60,000 clones, around 86% being singletons. The sequencing sample was made of peripheral blood. The receptors shown here come from an older man with acute or convalescent COVID-19.

In its sample, this clone was seen once. The CDR3 sequence is CSIRQGARSSEQFF. Here the CDR3 DNA reads TGCAGCATCCGACAGGGGGCGCGTTCGTCTGAGCAGTTCTTC. The genes are TRBV29-1 and TRBJ2-1; 10 bases align to TRBD1. The CDR3 extends over 14 amino acids. Germline lookup yields CDR1 SQVTM and CDR2 ANQGSEA. With 8 bases clipped from V and 9 bases from J, the junction kept 13 bases outside the gene matches.

The rearrangement uses TRBV6-5 and TRBJ2-1, with TRBD2 matching over 7 bases. J gave up 5 bases and V 7 bases, and 8 bases lay outside the gene matches. Germline V CDR1 and CDR2: MNHEY, SVGAGI. This CDR3 comprises 14 residues. The CDR3 reads CASTKNGGNNEQFF. CDR3 coding DNA: TGTGCCAGCACCAAGAACGGGGGGAACAATGAGCAGTTCTTC.

V is TRBV28 and J is TRBJ1-6; D gene uncertain. Germline values: CDR1 MDHEN, CDR2 SYDVKM. The CDR3 consists of 11 residues. V was trimmed by 4 bases and J by 14 bases, leaving 9 bases between them. The CDR3 here is CASSYPGTLHF. The CDR3 DNA reads as TGTGCCAGCAGTTACCCCGGGACCCTCCACTTT.

J is TRBJ1-4 and V is TRBV18; D ambiguous. Germline CDR1 reads KGHSH; CDR2 reads LQKENI. The CDR3 has 14 amino acids. V was clipped by 1 base and J by 5 bases, with 8 bases between them. The CDR3 region is CASSPRAENEKLFF. The CDR3 nucleotides read TGTGCCAGCTCACCACGGGCAGAGAATGAAAAACTGTTTTTT.

The chain combines TRBV5-1 with TRBJ2-3; TRBD2 might be the D (5 bases). This CDR3 comprises 14 residues. Germline-derived CDR1 and CDR2 are SGHRS and YFSETQ. V dropped 2 bases and J dropped 2 bases, with 9 bases sitting between them. CDR3 loop: CASSFLASTDTQYF. CDR3 nucleotides: TGCGCCAGCAGCTTTCTAGCCTCCACAGATACGCAGTATTTT.

The V and J genes are TRBV7-9 and TRBJ2-5; D possibly corresponds to TRBD1 (5 bases). CDR3 size: 14 residues. V lost 1 base, J lost 5 bases, and 11 bases lay in between. Germline CDR1 is SEHNR and CDR2 is FQNEAQ (reference sequence). The DNA for the CDR3 is TGTGCCAGCAGCTTAGAGGCAGGGCGGGAGACCCAGTACTTC. Protein product: CASSLEAGRETQYF.

The rearrangement uses TRBV7-9 and TRBJ2-5; 7 positions agree with TRBD1. Germline lookup yields CDR1 SEHNR and CDR2 FQNEAQ (reference sequence). V shed 5 bases, J shed 6 bases, and the junction held 9 bases outside the gene matches. This CDR3 has 14 amino acids. CDR3 loop: CASSPRQGLKTQYF. The CDR3 region has the DNA TGTGCCAGCAGCCCGAGACAGGGTTTAAAGACCCAGTACTTC.

The chain recombines TRBV5-1 with TRBJ1-4, with TRBD1 matching 10 bases. Unmatched junction bases numbered 4, after V lost 0 bases and J lost 8 bases. CDR1 SGHRS and CDR2 YFSETQ come from the germline V gene. CDR3 length: 15 residues. CDR3: CASSLGGQGGEKLFF. CDR3 bases: TGCGCCAGCAGCTTGGGTGGACAGGGGGGCGAAAAACTGTTTTTT.

This chain uses TRBV6-1 with TRBJ2-1, with 8 bases matching TRBD2. CDR3 length: 15 residues. Trimming at V came to 2 bases and at J to 6 bases, leaving 6 bases not matched to a gene. CDR1 and CDR2 (germline): MNHNS, SASEGT. The CDR3 region is CASSEQLAELNEQFF. The CDR3 DNA sequence: TGTGCCAGCAGTGAACAACTAGCGGAACTCAATGAGCAGTTCTTC.

V and J are TRBV7-6 and TRBJ2-7; tentatively, D is TRBD2 (5 bases). Trimming took 5 bases from V and 0 from J, leaving 20 bases between them. Germline CDR1 SGHVS, CDR2 FNYEAQ. The CDR3 covers 17 residues. CDR3 DNA sequence: TGTGCCAGCAGCCCGGAGGATACCCACGATCTCTCCTACGAGCAGTACTTC. The encoded protein is CASSPEDTHDLSYEQYF.